One sample yielded the 30 T cell receptor beta chains listed below, sequenced in a study of shared clonotypes between healthy human individuals. This table comes from immunoSEQ multiplex PCR, and its TCRdb copy is limited to in-frame clones, with some not included. The top ten clones hold over 1.5% of a sample with hundreds of thousands of clones, 74% of them seen once. Material: memory CD4+ T cells sorted from blood. Subset of the sample: CD45RA-negative fraction. Source of these receptors: a woman aged 25-40 years in good health.

This clone was detected ten times or more. The V call is TRBV5-1, the J call TRBJ2-7; D perhaps matches TRBD2 (5 bases). V gave up 4 bases and J gave up 6 bases, with 23 bases separating them. The CDR3 has 16 amino acids. Looked up from germline, CDR1 is SGHRS and CDR2 is YFSETQ. CDR3 residues: CASSPTATSTAVEQYF. As DNA, the CDR3 is TGCGCCAGCAGCCCAACCGCTACTAGTACCGCCGTCGAGCAGTACTTC.

The chain recombines TRBV6-1 with TRBJ1-5, with TRBD1 identical over 8 bases. The CDR3 extends over 13 amino acids. Germline assignment: CDR1 MNHNS and CDR2 SASEGT. Losses at the gene ends were 7 bases for V and 6 bases for J; bases not matched to a gene: 5. The CDR3 DNA sequence: TGTGCCAGCAACCGGGACAGGAGTCAGCCCCAGCATTTT. This translates into CASNRDRSQPQHF.

This rearrangement joins TRBV29-1 to TRBJ2-2, with D tentatively TRBD2 (5 bases). Germline V CDR1 and CDR2: SQVTM, ANQGSEA. CDR3 length: 13 amino acids. The ends were cut back, 4 bases at V and 2 bases at J, with 8 bases in the middle. CDR3 DNA sequence: TGCAGCGTTGCGGGGAAAAACACCGGGGAGCTGTTTTTT. This codes for CSVAGKNTGELFF.

The chain carries TRBV6-5 and TRBJ2-7, with TRBD1 matching over 10 bases. CDR1 and CDR2 (germline): MNHEY, SVGAGI. The junction had 11 bases not matched to a gene; V was cut back by 6 bases and J by 6 bases. There are 15 residues in the CDR3. CDR3 coding DNA: TGTGCCAGCAGAACCAGACAGGGGGCATTGAGCGAGCAGTACTTC. It yields the protein CASRTRQGALSEQYF.

V usage is TRBV5-1 and J usage is TRBJ2-3; 9 bases line up with TRBD1. The CDR3 totals 17 residues. The germline V gene has CDR1 SGHRS and CDR2 YFSETQ. Trimming at V came to 4 bases and at J to 8 bases, leaving 17 bases not matched to a gene. The chain's CDR3 is CASSGQGKTRTRVTQYF. CDR3 DNA sequence: TGCGCCAGCAGCGGACAGGGGAAGACTCGTACCAGGGTTACGCAGTATTTT.

V usage is TRBV5-1 and J usage is TRBJ2-5; 9 positions match TRBD2. CDR1 SGHRS and CDR2 YFSETQ come from the germline V gene. This CDR3 is built from 18 residues. Losses at the gene ends were 0 bases for V and 0 bases for J; bases not matched to a gene: 9. CDR3 sequence (DNA): TGCGCCAGCAGCTTGGGGTCTAGCGGGACTACGTACCAAGAGACCCAGTACTTC. It is translated as CASSLGSSGTTYQETQYF. The full variable domain, in which reference TRBV5-1 and TRBJ2-5 provide the parts outside the CDR3, is KAGVTQTPRYLIKTRGQQVTLSCSPISGHRSVSWYQQTPGQGLQFLFEYFSETQRNKGNFPGRFSGRQFSNSRSEMNVSTLELGDSALYLCASSLGSSGTTYQETQYFGPGTRLLVL.

The rearrangement uses TRBV10-3 and TRBJ1-5; TRBD1 aligns across 9 bases. Germline V lookup: CDR1 ENHRY, CDR2 SYGVKD. The CDR3 sequence is 15 residues long. V was pared by 0 bases and J by 6 bases, with 3 bases of the junction left unmatched. The CDR3 DNA reads as TGTGCCATCAGTGAGTCCACAGGGGGCCCTCAGCCCCAGCATTTT. Translation gives CAISESTGGPQPQHF.

The chain recombines TRBV10-1 with TRBJ2-5; 11 positions match TRBD1. The CDR3 contains 18 residues. CDR1 is WNHNN and CDR2 is SYGVQD in the germline V gene (reference sequence). V lost 3 bases, J lost 4 bases, and 13 bases stayed unmatched. DNA of the CDR3: TGCGCCAGCAGTGATTGGGGACCCGGGACAGGGGGTCTAGAGACCCAGTACTTC. Translated, it gives CASSDWGPGTGGLETQYF.

In DNA, the CDR3 is TGTGCCAGCAGTCAACTCCCTAGCGGGAGCTTCCGGGAGACCCAGTACTTC. Protein sequence: CASSQLPSGSFRETQYF. The chain carries TRBV28 and TRBJ2-5, with 10 bases lining up with TRBD2. Trimming removed 5 bases from V and 5 bases from J; junction bases left unmatched: 14. Germline assignment: CDR1 MDHEN and CDR2 SYDVKM. CDR3 length: 17 amino acids.

This clone has more than one count but fewer than ten. This chain links TRBV27 with TRBJ1-4; D is unclear. The germline CDR1 and CDR2 sequences are MNHEY and SMNVEV (reference sequence). This CDR3 spans 15 amino acids. V lost 6 bases and J 8 bases, leaving 19 bases between the germline ends. The CDR3 loop reads CASSSRNFKGEKLFF. CDR3 nucleotides: TGTGCCAGCAGCTCCCGGAACTTTAAGGGCGAAAAACTGTTTTTT.

The chain is built from TRBV5-1 and TRBJ2-5, with no clear D. Germline loops: CDR1 SGHRS, CDR2 YFSETQ. V lost 0 bases and J lost 5, with 11 bases in between. This CDR3 spans 14 amino acids. The CDR3, as DNA: TGCGCCAGCAGCTTGGGACACGTGCGGGAGACCCAGTACTTC. Protein: CASSLGHVRETQYF.

This chain uses TRBV27 with TRBJ1-2; weak D call: TRBD1 (5 bases). CDR1 is MNHEY, CDR2 SMNVEV, per germline (reference sequence). The V end lost 5 bases, the J end lost 4 bases, and 17 bases lay between the germline ends. This CDR3 spans 15 amino acids. CDR3 in DNA: TGTGCCAGCAGTCCCCACGGGGGGTCAGGCTATGGCTACACCTTC. It encodes CASSPHGGSGYGYTF.

The chain links TRBV4-1 to TRBJ2-1; 13 bases match TRBD2. With V trimmed by 1 base and J by 6 bases, 6 bases remained unmatched. The CDR3 covers 17 residues. Per germline, CDR1 MGHRA and CDR2 YSYEKL. This chain's CDR3 is CASSQVTSGRGVNEQFF. The CDR3 coding sequence is TGCGCCAGCAGCCAAGTAACTAGCGGGAGGGGGGTCAATGAGCAGTTCTTC.

The CDR3 DNA reads as TGCGCCAGCAGCCATTGGACTAGCGGGAACATTCAGTACTTC. Translating gives CASSHWTSGNIQYF. This chain connects TRBV4-1 to TRBJ2-4, with TRBD2 identical over 11 bases. This CDR3 is built from 14 residues. Germline trimming cut 3 bases from V and 7 bases from J; bases unmatched to any gene: 2. Per germline, CDR1 MGHRA and CDR2 YSYEKL.

The chain recombines TRBV28 with TRBJ2-3; 11 bases match TRBD2. Per germline, CDR1 MDHEN and CDR2 SYDVKM. The CDR3 is 16 residues long. With 6 bases clipped from V and 9 bases from J, the junction kept 14 bases outside the gene matches. As DNA, the CDR3 is TGTGCCAGCAGCACTGCCGGGACTAGCGGAGAGAGGACGCAGTATTTT. Translation: CASSTAGTSGERTQYF.

V usage is TRBV5-6 and J usage is TRBJ2-5; 10 bases line up with TRBD2. The J call could be wrong; TRBJ2-7 is a better fit for the DNA end. There are 16 residues in the CDR3. Germline assignment: CDR1 SGHDT and CDR2 YYEEEE. The CDR3, as DNA: TGTGCCAGCAGATTAAGCGGGAGGGCGCGTTTGTACGAGCAGTACTTC. Translated, it gives CASRLSGRARLYEQYF.

The V call is TRBV19, the J call TRBJ1-2, with D possibly TRBD1 on 6 matching bases. Per germline, CDR1 LNHDA and CDR2 SQIVND (reference sequence). The length of the CDR3 is 14 residues. Trimming cost V 5 bases and J 3 bases, with 13 bases left between them. DNA of the CDR3: TGTGCCAGTAGTTCAGGGGAAGGGCACTATGGCTACACCTTC. The encoded protein is CASSSGEGHYGYTF.

CDR3 protein: CAIRGGRANTGELFF. The CDR3 region has the DNA TGTGCCATCAGAGGGGGGAGGGCGAACACCGGGGAGCTGTTTTTT. This sequence joins TRBV10-3 and TRBJ2-2, with a tentative D call TRBD2 (7 bases). The CDR3 is made up of 15 amino acids. V lost 6 bases and J 0 bases, leaving 11 bases between the germline ends. The germline gives CDR1 ENHRY, CDR2 SYGVKD.

The J gene is TRBJ1-4, the V gene TRBV4-2, with D possibly TRBD1 on 5 matching bases. CDR3 length: 18 amino acids. The germline CDR1 and CDR2 sequences are LGHNA and YNFKEQ. Trimming cost V 0 bases and J 8 bases, with 22 bases left between them. The CDR3 DNA is TGTGCCAGCAGCCAAGATTCGGCGAATGTGGGGGGAAGCGAAAAACTGTTTTTT. Translation: CASSQDSANVGGSEKLFF.

The sample holds a few counts of this clone. This sequence joins TRBV7-2 and TRBJ1-1; 7 bases fit TRBD1. This CDR3 contains 15 residues. V was pared by 6 bases and J by 3 bases, with 10 bases of the junction left unmatched. Germline values: CDR1 SGHTA, CDR2 FQGNSA. CDR3 sequence (DNA): TGTGCCAGCAGAACAAACAGGGGTTGGGACACTGAAGCTTTCTTT. Translating it yields CASRTNRGWDTEAFF. Variable domain in full (rest from reference TRBV7-2 and TRBJ1-1): GAGVSQSPSNKVTEKGKDVELRCDPISGHTALYWYRQSLGQGLEFLIYFQGNSAPDKSGLPSDRFSAERTGGSVSTLTIQRTQQEDSAVYLCASRTNRGWDTEAFFGQGTRLTVV.

The CDR3 bases are TGCGCCAGCAGCGCCCGGGCCTCCACCGGGGAGCTGTTTTTT. This translates into CASSARASTGELFF. The chain couples TRBV5-1 to TRBJ2-2, with D uncertain. Germline CDR1 is SGHRS and CDR2 is YFSETQ. V shed 4 bases and J shed 4 bases, with 11 bases lying between them. There are 14 residues in the CDR3.

This clone has only one observation. This sequence joins TRBV7-9 and TRBJ2-3; D possibly corresponds to TRBD2 (6 bases). V gave up 5 bases and J gave up 3 bases, with 15 bases separating them. The CDR3 extends over 15 amino acids. The germline V gene has CDR1 SEHNR and CDR2 FQNEAQ (reference sequence). This CDR3 is CASSPRLGSTDTQYF. As DNA, the CDR3 is TGTGCCAGCAGCCCCCGGCTCGGGAGTACAGATACGCAGTATTTT.

This clone was detected a few times. The chain carries TRBV5-5 and TRBJ2-2, with 7 bases fitting TRBD1. With 3 bases clipped from V and 4 bases from J, the junction kept 0 bases outside the gene matches. Germline V CDR1 and CDR2: SGHKS, YYEKEE (reference sequence). This CDR3 contains 13 residues. CDR3 loop: CASSWDSTGELFF. CDR3 nucleotide sequence: TGTGCCAGCAGCTGGGACAGCACCGGGGAGCTGTTTTTT.

The rearrangement joins TRBV28 to TRBJ2-3; D unresolved. The CDR3 runs 16 residues. Germline V CDR1 and CDR2: MDHEN, SYDVKM. Trimming cost V 3 bases and J 0 bases, with 13 bases left between them. Here the CDR3 DNA reads TGTGCCAGCAGTTTTGGGAAGGGCCCTAGCACAGATACGCAGTATTTT. Translation: CASSFGKGPSTDTQYF.

This chain links TRBV2 with TRBJ2-7; a possible D gene is TRBD1 (5 bases). Germline assignment: CDR1 SNHLY and CDR2 FYNNEI. This CDR3 comprises 12 residues. Trimming stripped 4 bases from V and 3 bases from J, with 7 bases between. The CDR3 is CASSGQHYEQYF. The CDR3 DNA reads TGTGCCAGCAGTGGACAGCACTACGAGCAGTACTTC.

The rearrangement joins TRBV18 to TRBJ2-1; D not certain. Trimming took 0 bases from V and 8 from J, leaving 14 bases between them. The germline V gene has CDR1 KGHSH and CDR2 LQKENI. The CDR3 covers 15 residues. CDR3 amino acids: CASSPPGSVNYEQFF. The CDR3 DNA reads as TGTGCCAGCTCACCACCCGGTTCGGTTAACTATGAGCAGTTCTTC.

This rearrangement joins TRBV10-3 to TRBJ1-2; D remains unclear. The V end lost 3 bases, the J end lost 8 bases, and 13 bases lay between the germline ends. Germline lookup yields CDR1 ENHRY and CDR2 SYGVKD. This CDR3 has 13 residues. The CDR3 DNA sequence: TGTGCCATCAGTGACCCGGAGGGAGGCGGCTACACCTTC. This encodes CAISDPEGGGYTF.

CDR3 in amino acids: CASSLPLQETQYF. DNA of the CDR3: TGTGCCAGCAGCTTACCCCTCCAAGAGACCCAGTACTTC. The chain is built from TRBV7-2 and TRBJ2-5; D not certain. Germline V gives CDR1 SGHTA, CDR2 FQGNSA. The CDR3 runs 13 residues. V lost 2 bases to trimming and J lost 1 base, with 5 bases between them.

This clone was found a few times. The genes are TRBV6-1 and TRBJ1-2; D unresolved. V was pared by 4 bases and J by 8 bases, with 14 bases between. This CDR3 spans 13 amino acids. Germline V gives CDR1 MNHNS, CDR2 SASEGT. The CDR3 nucleotides read TGTGCCAGCAGTGGACACCCTGCAGGAGGCTACACCTTC. Residues: CASSGHPAGGYTF.

The rearrangement uses TRBV6-5 and TRBJ2-7; the D gene is possibly TRBD1 (6 bases). V gave up 0 bases and J gave up 4 bases, with 13 bases separating them. CDR1 and CDR2 (germline): MNHEY, SVGAGI. This CDR3 region has 15 residues. CDR3 DNA: TGTGCCAGCAGTTACTCGAGCCAGGGGAGTTACGAGCAGTACTTC. Translated, it gives CASSYSSQGSYEQYF.